The sequence of this TCR beta chain was determined in a study of blood T cell repertoires in COVID-19. In the original processing: Amplification from reference gene primers served as the basis for estimated nucleated cell counts. Generated by immunoSEQ multiplex PCR, the TCRdb table keeps only in-frame clones and is missing some. D and trimming were read from the DNA, whereas the V and J calls and clone size are those reported in that table. The sample holds 200,000 to 300,000 clones; approximately 83% are singletons and the top ten take approximately 3.5%. The CDR3 is made up of 13 amino acids. Germline values: CDR1 MDHEN, CDR2 SYDVKM. Between the trimmed V and J ends, which lost 8 bases and 1 base, there was a span of 11 bases.

The V and J genes are TRBV28 and TRBJ1-2, with D possibly TRBD1 on 6 matching bases. The sequence was collected from a woman between 40 and 55 years old with acute COVID-19. Sequenced: PBMCs or T cells enriched from blood (not recorded which). In DNA, the CDR3 is TGTGCCAGCCTGGGGACAATTAACTATGGCTACACCTTC. Translation gives CASLGTINYGYTF.